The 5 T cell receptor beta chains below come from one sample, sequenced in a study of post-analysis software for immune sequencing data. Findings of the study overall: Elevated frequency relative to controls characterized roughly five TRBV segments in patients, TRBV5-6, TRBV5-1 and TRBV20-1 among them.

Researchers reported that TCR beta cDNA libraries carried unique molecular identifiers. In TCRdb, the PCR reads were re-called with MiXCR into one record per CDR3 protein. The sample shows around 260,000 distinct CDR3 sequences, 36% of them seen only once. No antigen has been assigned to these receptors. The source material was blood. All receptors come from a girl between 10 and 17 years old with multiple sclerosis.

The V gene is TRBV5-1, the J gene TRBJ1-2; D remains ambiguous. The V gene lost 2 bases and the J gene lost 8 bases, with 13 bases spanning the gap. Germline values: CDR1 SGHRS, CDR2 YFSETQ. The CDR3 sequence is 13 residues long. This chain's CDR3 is CASSFDGPAGYTF. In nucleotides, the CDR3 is TGCGCCAGCAGCTTTGACGGTCCTGCGGGCTACACCTTC.

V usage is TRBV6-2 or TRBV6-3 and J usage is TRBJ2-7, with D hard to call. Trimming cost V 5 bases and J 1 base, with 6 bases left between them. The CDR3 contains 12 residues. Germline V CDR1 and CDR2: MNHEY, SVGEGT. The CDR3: CASSTFSYEQYF. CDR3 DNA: TGTGCCAGCAGTACGTTTTCCTACGAGCAGTACTTC.

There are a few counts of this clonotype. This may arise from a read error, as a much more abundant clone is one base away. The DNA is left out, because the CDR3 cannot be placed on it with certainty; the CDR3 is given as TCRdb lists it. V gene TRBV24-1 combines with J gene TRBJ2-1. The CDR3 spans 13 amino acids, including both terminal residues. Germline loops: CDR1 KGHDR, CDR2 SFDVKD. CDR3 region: CATSVPGSETQFF.

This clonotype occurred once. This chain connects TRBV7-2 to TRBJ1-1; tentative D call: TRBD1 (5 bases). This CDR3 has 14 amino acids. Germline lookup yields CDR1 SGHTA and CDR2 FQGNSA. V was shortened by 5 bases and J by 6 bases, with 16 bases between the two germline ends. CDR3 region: CASSPARVRAEAFF. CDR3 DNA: TGTGCCAGCAGCCCGGCCAGGGTTCGGGCTGAAGCTTTCTTT.

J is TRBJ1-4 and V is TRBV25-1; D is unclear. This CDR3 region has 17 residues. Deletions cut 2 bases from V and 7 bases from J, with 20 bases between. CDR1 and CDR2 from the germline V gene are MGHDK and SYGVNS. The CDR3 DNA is TGTGCCAGCAGTGAAATCGTCTCGTACACCTCGGGTGAAAAACTGTTTTTT. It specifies CASSEIVSYTSGEKLFF.